This T cell receptor (beta chain) originates from a study of early T cells in non-severe SARS-CoV-2 infection. Looking at the study overall: The sequenced material was bulk RNA from unsorted whole blood, and its chains were unpaired. Findings and limits, study-wide: Lookups in VDJdb leaned toward anti-spike CD8 responses and missed private and CD4 specificities.

Individual cDNA molecules received unique molecular identifiers. TCRdb used MiXCR to reprocess the 5' RACE reads, holding one entry per CDR3 protein. Among under 85,000 distinct CDR3 sequences listed, 11% to 15% were seen once. This CDR3 spans 15 amino acids. The germline V and J ends were trimmed by 5 bases and 0 bases, with 14 bases remaining between them. Germline assignment: CDR1 SGHVS and CDR2 FQNEAQ. This clonotype was counted at least ten times. Its antigen remains unknown. Sequenced sample: whole blood. V usage is TRBV7-8 and J usage is TRBJ2-7, with no clear D. The TCR was taken from an adult who was a healthcare worker with PCR-confirmed SARS-CoV-2 infection or an uninfected control (not recorded which). The CDR3 DNA is TGTGCCAGCAGCCCGGCGACCAGAAGCTCCTACGAGCAGTACTTC. Amino acids: CASSPATRSSYEQYF.